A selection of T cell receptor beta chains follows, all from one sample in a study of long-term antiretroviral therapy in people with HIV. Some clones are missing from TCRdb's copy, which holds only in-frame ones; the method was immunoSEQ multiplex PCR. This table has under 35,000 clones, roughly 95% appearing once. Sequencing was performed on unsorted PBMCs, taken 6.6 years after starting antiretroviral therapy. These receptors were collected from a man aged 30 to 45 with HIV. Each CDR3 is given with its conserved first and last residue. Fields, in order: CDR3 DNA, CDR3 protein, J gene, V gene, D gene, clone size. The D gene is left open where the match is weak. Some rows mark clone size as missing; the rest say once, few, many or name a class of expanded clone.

CDR3 DNA: TGTGCCAGCAGCTTGGGACAGGGGTACACTGAAGCTTTCTTT
CDR3 protein: CASSLGQGYTEAFF
J gene: TRBJ1-1
V gene: TRBV5-4
D gene: TRBD1
clone size: .

CDR3 DNA: TGTGCCAGCAGTCCCTTAAAGGGTGGGAAAGATACGCAGTATTTT
CDR3 protein: CASSPLKGGKDTQYF
J gene: TRBJ2-3
V gene: TRBV28
D gene: .
clone size: once

CDR3 DNA: TGTGCCAGCAGGCGGACAGAGTTTGAAAAACTGTTTTTT
CDR3 protein: CASRRTEFEKLFF
J gene: TRBJ1-4
V gene: TRBV7-8
D gene: .
clone size: .

CDR3 DNA: TGTGCCAGCAGTTTATCCGGGACAGAAGACCTCGAGACCCAGTACTTC
CDR3 protein: CASSLSGTEDLETQYF
J gene: TRBJ2-5
V gene: TRBV27
D gene: TRBD1
clone size: .

CDR3 DNA: TGTGCCAGCAGCGTAGGGACAGGAGGGATCACCGGGGAGCTGTTTTTT
CDR3 protein: CASSVGTGGITGELFF
J gene: TRBJ2-2
V gene: TRBV9
D gene: .
clone size: .

CDR3 DNA: TGTGCCACCAGCAACAGCCTGAAGAGGGAGACCCAGTACTTC
CDR3 protein: CATSNSLKRETQYF
J gene: TRBJ2-5
V gene: TRBV15
D gene: .
clone size: .

CDR3 DNA: TGCAGCGTTGAGATCACAGATACGCAGTATTTT
CDR3 protein: CSVEITDTQYF
J gene: TRBJ2-3
V gene: TRBV29-1
D gene: .
clone size: .

CDR3 DNA: TGTGCCAGCAGCCTTTATCTAGCGGGGGGACCCGATGAGCAGTTCTTC
CDR3 protein: CASSLYLAGGPDEQFF
J gene: TRBJ2-1
V gene: TRBV7-9
D gene: TRBD2
clone size: .

CDR3 DNA: TGTGCCAGCAGCACCGATAGCGGGGATTACACCGGGGAGCTGTTTTTT
CDR3 protein: CASSTDSGDYTGELFF
J gene: TRBJ2-2
V gene: TRBV7-3
D gene: TRBD2
clone size: .

CDR3 DNA: TGTGCCAGCAGCTCAAGACAGGGTTCCCACGAGCAGTACTTC
CDR3 protein: CASSSRQGSHEQYF
J gene: TRBJ2-7
V gene: TRBV7-9
D gene: TRBD1
clone size: .

CDR3 DNA: TGTGCCAGCAGCCCGACCAGCGGGAGATTCTACGAGCAGTACTTC
CDR3 protein: CASSPTSGRFYEQYF
J gene: TRBJ2-7
V gene: TRBV11-2
D gene: TRBD2
clone size: .

CDR3 DNA: TGCGCCAGCAGCCAAGTCCGACAGGGGGACGGAAACACCATATATTTT
CDR3 protein: CASSQVRQGDGNTIYF
J gene: TRBJ1-3
V gene: TRBV4-3
D gene: TRBD1
clone size: .

CDR3 DNA: TGCGCCAGCAGCCCCCTTGGGGTGTACAATGAGCAGTTCTTC
CDR3 protein: CASSPLGVYNEQFF
J gene: TRBJ2-1
V gene: TRBV5-1
D gene: .
clone size: .

CDR3 DNA: TGTGCCAGTAGTGGACAGGGAAGGGGGCTCTATGGCTACACCTTC
CDR3 protein: CASSGQGRGLYGYTF
J gene: TRBJ1-2
V gene: TRBV19
D gene: TRBD1
clone size: .

CDR3 DNA: TGTGCCAGCAGCGCTCAGGTGGCCACAGATACGCAGTATTTT
CDR3 protein: CASSAQVATDTQYF
J gene: TRBJ2-3
V gene: TRBV7-9
D gene: .
clone size: .

CDR3 DNA: TGTGCCAGCAGCCCGGGCTTAGATAATTCACCCCTCCACTTT
CDR3 protein: CASSPGLDNSPLHF
J gene: TRBJ1-6
V gene: TRBV7-9
D gene: .
clone size: once

CDR3 DNA: TGTGCCAGCAGGCGGGACAGGGATGGCTACACCTTC
CDR3 protein: CASRRDRDGYTF
J gene: TRBJ1-2
V gene: TRBV2
D gene: TRBD1
clone size: .

CDR3 DNA: TGTGCCAGCAGTGAAGGAACAGGGGGCATGGGCACTGAAGCTTTCTTT
CDR3 protein: CASSEGTGGMGTEAFF
J gene: TRBJ1-1
V gene: TRBV6-1
D gene: TRBD1
clone size: once

CDR3 DNA: TGTGCCAGCACGGACTACAATGAGCAGTTCTTC
CDR3 protein: CASTDYNEQFF
J gene: TRBJ2-1
V gene: TRBV6-5
D gene: .
clone size: .

CDR3 DNA: TGTGCCAGCAGTGAAAGGGTAAAGTATGGCTACACCTTC
CDR3 protein: CASSERVKYGYTF
J gene: TRBJ1-2
V gene: TRBV6-1
D gene: .
clone size: .

CDR3 DNA: TGTGCCAGCAGTGTCCAGGGAGACTATGGCTACACCTTC
CDR3 protein: CASSVQGDYGYTF
J gene: TRBJ1-2
V gene: TRBV27
D gene: .
clone size: .

CDR3 DNA: TGTGCCATCAGTGAGGATACAGCGGAGTACAATGAGCAGTTCTTC
CDR3 protein: CAISEDTAEYNEQFF
J gene: TRBJ2-1
V gene: TRBV10-3
D gene: .
clone size: .

CDR3 DNA: TGCGCCAGCAGCCAAGGACCAGGGGGGAGCACTGAAGCTTTCTTT
CDR3 protein: CASSQGPGGSTEAFF
J gene: TRBJ1-1
V gene: TRBV4-1
D gene: TRBD1
clone size: .

CDR3 DNA: TGTGCCAGTAATCCGGTCGGCTTGTATGGCTACACCTTC
CDR3 protein: CASNPVGLYGYTF
J gene: TRBJ1-2
V gene: TRBV19
D gene: .
clone size: .

CDR3 DNA: TGTGCCAGCAGTTCGACCGGGACAGGGGGGGACGAGCAGTACTTC
CDR3 protein: CASSSTGTGGDEQYF
J gene: TRBJ2-7
V gene: TRBV27
D gene: TRBD1
clone size: .

CDR3 DNA: TGTGCCAGCACCCTAGGGGACGGCGGTTTTTGGGTCACTGAAGCTTTCTTT
CDR3 protein: CASTLGDGGFWVTEAFF
J gene: TRBJ1-1
V gene: TRBV7-8
D gene: .
clone size: .

CDR3 DNA: TGCGCCAGCAGCTTGGTAGCTAGCGGGGGATCCAATGAGCAGTTCTTC
CDR3 protein: CASSLVASGGSNEQFF
J gene: TRBJ2-1
V gene: TRBV5-1
D gene: TRBD2
clone size: .

CDR3 DNA: TGTGCCAGCAGCCCATTAAATCGGGGGGAGACTAACTATGGCTACACCTTC
CDR3 protein: CASSPLNRGETNYGYTF
J gene: TRBJ1-2
V gene: TRBV9
D gene: .
clone size: .

CDR3 DNA: TGTGCCTGGAGTGCATCCTTGGGTGGCTACACCTTC
CDR3 protein: CAWSASLGGYTF
J gene: TRBJ1-2
V gene: TRBV30
D gene: .
clone size: .

CDR3 DNA: TGTGCCAGCAGCCAAGATAGGGCAGGCACAGATACGCAGTATTTT
CDR3 protein: CASSQDRAGTDTQYF
J gene: TRBJ2-3
V gene: TRBV14
D gene: .
clone size: .

CDR3 DNA: TGTGCCACCAAGGGGGGGCCTTATAGCAATCAGCCCCAGCATTTT
CDR3 protein: CATKGGPYSNQPQHF
J gene: TRBJ1-5
V gene: TRBV6-6
D gene: .
clone size: .

CDR3 DNA: TGCAGTGCCCCAGAGAACACTGAAGCTTTCTTT
CDR3 protein: CSAPENTEAFF
J gene: TRBJ1-1
V gene: TRBV20-1
D gene: .
clone size: .

CDR3 DNA: TGCAGCGTTGCAATAGGGTTGCGGGAGACCCAGTACTTC
CDR3 protein: CSVAIGLRETQYF
J gene: TRBJ2-5
V gene: TRBV29-1
D gene: .
clone size: .

CDR3 DNA: TGCGCCAGCAGCCTCTCGGGGGGGCTGTACGAGCAGTACTTC
CDR3 protein: CASSLSGGLYEQYF
J gene: TRBJ2-7
V gene: TRBV5-1
D gene: TRBD2
clone size: .

CDR3 DNA: TGTGCCAGCAGCTCCGGACTAGCGGGAGTGTGGGTCTACGAGCAGTACTTC
CDR3 protein: CASSSGLAGVWVYEQYF
J gene: TRBJ2-7
V gene: TRBV11-2
D gene: TRBD2
clone size: .